This TCR beta chain originates from a study of OX40 agonist ivuxolimab in advanced cancers. Here immunoSEQ multiplex PCR was the method, and the copy in TCRdb shows in-frame clones only, minus some. Among more than 40,000 clones listed, approximately 77% were seen once. Worth noting for this clone: The antigen remains unidentified.

The germline CDR1 and CDR2 sequences are SGHRS and YFSETQ. CDR3 length equals 15 residues. Trimming cost V 0 bases and J 8 bases; bases outside gene matches: 7. Findings and caveats of the study: Not determined was the antigen specificity of the expanded peripheral T cells.

Autoimmune disease history or systemic immunosuppression meant exclusion. The V and J genes are TRBV5-1 and TRBJ2-1, with 8 bases matching TRBD2. The sample consisted of CD4+ or CD8+ T cells sorted from blood, taken in a trial of the OX40 agonist ivuxolimab. The TCR sequence derives from an adult with an advanced solid tumor such as melanoma, head and neck, liver or kidney cancer. CDR3 residues: CASSLDVAGNDEQFF. CDR3 coding DNA: TGCGCCAGCAGCTTGGACGTAGCGGGAAACGATGAGCAGTTCTTC.